What follows are 21 T cell receptor beta chains derived from one specimen sequenced in a study of blood T cell repertoires in COVID-19. TCRdb's copy holds only in-frame clones and misses some; the assay was immunoSEQ multiplex PCR. This sample has a few hundred thousand clones, with about 87% found just once. The sequenced sample consisted of PBMCs or T cells enriched from blood (not recorded which). These receptors originate from a man in his thirties or forties who had recovered from COVID-19.

The chain couples TRBV7-2 to TRBJ2-5, with D possibly being TRBD2 (5 bases). This CDR3 is built from 14 residues. Deletions cut 5 bases from V and 2 bases from J, with 12 bases between. The germline V gene encodes CDR1 SGHTA and CDR2 FQGNSA. The CDR3 region is CASSHASGQETQYF. The CDR3 nucleotides read TGTGCCAGCAGCCATGCCTCGGGACAAGAGACCCAGTACTTC.

The V and J genes are TRBV19 and TRBJ1-1, with a possible D match to TRBD1 (5 bases). CDR1 LNHDA and CDR2 SQIVND come from the germline V gene (reference sequence). The CDR3 has 17 amino acids. Trimming left V 0 bases short and J 1 base short, with 15 bases between. The CDR3 nucleotides read TGTGCCAGTAGTATAGATCAGGACAAGGGAACGAACACTGAAGCTTTCTTT. This translates into CASSIDQDKGTNTEAFF.

The J gene is TRBJ2-7, the V gene TRBV6-5, with 7 bases fitting TRBD1. Germline-derived CDR1 and CDR2 are MNHEY and SVGAGI. V shed 4 bases and J 5 bases; nucleotides not matched to a gene: 8. The CDR3 is 14 residues long. CDR3: CASSFIDRVHEQYF. The DNA for the CDR3 is TGTGCCAGCAGTTTCATCGACAGGGTCCACGAGCAGTACTTC.

The V gene is TRBV12-3 or TRBV12-4, the J gene TRBJ1-6; D gene unclear. V was pared by 1 base and J by 9 bases, with 7 bases between. The CDR3 is 13 amino acids. The DNA for the CDR3 is TGTGCCAGCAGTTTAGGAGCTGGTTCACCCCTCCACTTT. Translating it yields CASSLGAGSPLHF.

V gene TRBV3-1 (or the pseudogene TRBV3-2) combines with J gene TRBJ1-2; 7 bases fit TRBD1. Germline lookup yields CDR1 LGHDT and CDR2 YNNKEL (reference sequence). V shed 4 bases and J 4 bases; nucleotides not matched to a gene: 9. The length of the CDR3 is 15 residues. The CDR3 sequence is CASSLYGTAGYGYTF. In DNA form, the CDR3 reads TGTGCCAGCAGCCTATACGGGACAGCGGGCTATGGCTACACCTTC.

The V and J genes are TRBV2 and TRBJ2-5, with 8 bases aligning to TRBD2. CDR3 length: 15 amino acids. Germline V gene data show CDR1 as SNHLY and CDR2 as FYNNEI. The V gene end was trimmed by 2 bases and the J gene end by 1 base; junction bases not matched to a gene: 3. CDR3 in amino acids: CASSELREVQETQYF. CDR3 DNA sequence: TGTGCCAGCAGTGAACTGCGGGAGGTCCAAGAGACCCAGTACTTC.

This clone showed up just a few times. The CDR3 DNA is TGTGCCAGCAGCTTAGCACCTATGAACACTGAAGCTTTCTTT. Its protein is CASSLAPMNTEAFF. The chain is built from TRBV7-9 and TRBJ1-1; D gene uncertain. This CDR3 has 14 amino acids. Per the germline V gene, CDR1 is SEHNR and CDR2 is FQNEAQ (reference sequence). Trimming cost V 0 bases and J 0 bases, with 5 bases left between them.

The V gene is TRBV6-5, the J gene TRBJ2-3, with 11 bases lining up with TRBD2. Germline-derived CDR1 and CDR2 are MNHEY and SVGAGI. The CDR3 spans 15 residues. Unmatched junction bases numbered 5, after V lost 3 bases and J lost 6 bases. CDR3 loop: CASSYSGGAFDTQYF. Written as DNA, the CDR3 is TGTGCCAGCAGTTATAGCGGGGGGGCCTTCGATACGCAGTATTTT.

The rearrangement uses TRBV28 and TRBJ2-7, with 11 bases that match TRBD2. The CDR3 is made up of 16 amino acids. Looked up from germline, CDR1 is MDHEN and CDR2 is SYDVKM. Trimming removed 4 bases from V and 1 base from J; junction bases left unmatched: 6. The CDR3, as DNA: TGTGCCAGCAGTTCCCCCGGGACTAGCGGTTCCTACGAGCAGTACTTC. This gives the protein CASSSPGTSGSYEQYF. The whole variable domain, remainder taken from reference TRBV28 and TRBJ2-7, is DVKVTQSSRYLVKRTGEKVFLECVQDMDHENMFWYRQDPGLGLRLIYFSYDVKMKEKGDIPEGYSVSREKKERFSLILESASTNQTSMYLCASSSPGTSGSYEQYFGPGTRLTVT.

This clone was seen once. The chain employs TRBV7-8 and TRBJ1-5; 9 bases are shared with TRBD1. Germline assignment: CDR1 SGHVS and CDR2 FQNEAQ. The CDR3 totals 15 residues. V was clipped by 3 bases and J by 4 bases; unmatched bases: 4. As DNA, the CDR3 is TGTGCCAGCAGCTTCCGGACAGGGGAGAATCAGCCCCAGCATTTT. As protein: CASSFRTGENQPQHF.

The chain uses TRBV5-1 and TRBJ1-1; TRBD1 might be the D (5 bases). The CDR3 runs 15 residues. Per germline, CDR1 SGHRS and CDR2 YFSETQ. V was clipped by 3 bases and J by 3 bases, with 15 bases between them. In nucleotides, the CDR3 is TGCGCCAGCAGCTCTGGCCCCCCGGGGGACACTGAAGCTTTCTTT. It specifies CASSSGPPGDTEAFF. Based on the CDR3 plus reference TRBV5-1 and TRBJ1-1, the full variable domain is KAGVTQTPRYLIKTRGQQVTLSCSPISGHRSVSWYQQTPGQGLQFLFEYFSETQRNKGNFPGRFSGRQFSNSRSEMNVSTLELGDSALYLCASSSGPPGDTEAFFGQGTRLTVV.

The rearrangement uses TRBV13 and TRBJ1-5; no clear D gene. Trimming took 0 bases from V and 9 from J, leaving 6 bases between them. Germline loops: CDR1 PRHDT, CDR2 FYEKMQ (reference sequence). CDR3 length equals 12 residues. CDR3 sequence reads: CASSLGRGPQHF. In DNA, the CDR3 is TGTGCCAGCAGCTTAGGCCGGGGGCCCCAGCATTTT.

V and J are TRBV11-3 and TRBJ2-1; 8 nucleotides line up with TRBD1. Germline-derived CDR1 and CDR2 are SGHNT and YENEEA. J gave up 2 bases and V 3 bases, and 3 bases lay outside the gene matches. The CDR3 totals 15 residues. The CDR3 sequence: CASSFDRGTYNEQFF. The DNA of the CDR3 is TGTGCCAGCAGCTTTGACAGGGGCACCTACAATGAGCAGTTCTTC.

The chain recombines TRBV5-1 with TRBJ2-7, with D tentatively TRBD1 (5 bases). Trimming cost V 5 bases and J 0 bases, with 9 bases left between them. From germline, CDR1 is SGHRS and CDR2 YFSETQ. This CDR3 is 13 amino acids long. The CDR3 sequence: CASRFDSSYEQYF. CDR3 DNA: TGCGCCAGCAGGTTCGACAGCTCCTACGAGCAGTACTTC.

V gene TRBV18 combines with J gene TRBJ1-1; tentatively, D is TRBD1 (6 bases). Per germline, CDR1 KGHSH and CDR2 LQKENI. Between the trimmed V and J ends, which lost 3 bases and 5 bases, there was a span of 13 bases. The CDR3 length is 14 residues. The chain's CDR3 is CASSPQQGVTEAFF. The CDR3 coding sequence is TGTGCCAGCTCACCGCAACAGGGAGTGACTGAAGCTTTCTTT.

The chain employs TRBV3-1 (or the pseudogene TRBV3-2) and TRBJ2-2; 8 bases are a match to TRBD2. Germline V gene sequence: CDR1 LGHDT, CDR2 YNNKEL (reference sequence). V was clipped by 4 bases and J by 3 bases; unmatched bases: 7. The CDR3 contains 16 residues. For the CDR3, the DNA is TGTGCCAGCAGCCTAAGCGGGAGAATTGACACCGGGGAGCTGTTTTTT. Residues: CASSLSGRIDTGELFF.

The CDR3 sequence is CASGLPRRSSYEQYF. The CDR3 DNA follows: TGTGCTAGTGGTTTGCCACGTCGGTCCTCCTACGAGCAGTACTTC. J is TRBJ2-7 and V is TRBV12-5; no clear D. CDR1 and CDR2 (germline): LGHNT, FRNRAP. This CDR3 has 15 amino acids. V dropped 2 bases and J dropped 0 bases, with 11 bases sitting between them. Supplemented by reference TRBV12-5 and TRBJ2-7, the full variable domain reads DARVTQTPRHKVTEMGQEVTMRCQPILGHNTVFWYRQTMMQGLELLAYFRNRAPLDDSGMPKDRFSAEMPDATLATLKIQPSEPRDSAVYFCASGLPRRSSYEQYFGPGTRLTVT.

The chain links TRBV4-2 to TRBJ1-1; 10 positions agree with TRBD1. Germline loops: CDR1 LGHNA, CDR2 YNFKEQ. The CDR3 runs to 17 residues. After removal of 4 bases from V and 3 bases from J, the junction contained 11 bases not matched to a gene. DNA of the CDR3: TGTGCCAGCAGCCTCCTACCGGGACAGGGGTCGTACACTGAAGCTTTCTTT. As protein: CASSLLPGQGSYTEAFF.

This clone was counted a single time. The V gene is TRBV11-2, the J gene TRBJ1-2; 7 nucleotides line up with TRBD1. Germline V gives CDR1 SGHAT, CDR2 FQNNGV. J gave up 7 bases and V 1 base, and 3 bases lay outside the gene matches. This CDR3 has 13 residues. The CDR3 is CASSLAAGGGYTF. The DNA of the CDR3 is TGTGCCAGCAGCTTAGCGGCAGGGGGTGGCTACACCTTC.

CDR3 sequence reads: CASSQTGNNYGYTF. In DNA form, the CDR3 reads TGCGCCAGCAGCCAAACCGGGAATAACTATGGCTACACCTTC. This chain joins TRBV4-1 and TRBJ1-2; no clear D gene. Germline V gene lookup returns CDR1 MGHRA and CDR2 YSYEKL. V lost 2 bases to trimming and J lost 1 base, with 8 bases between them. The CDR3 has 14 residues.

The chain employs TRBV14 and TRBJ2-6, with D tentatively TRBD1 (5 bases). V lost 0 bases and J 4 bases, leaving 10 bases between the germline ends. This CDR3 region has 16 residues. Per germline, CDR1 SGHDN and CDR2 FVKESK. The CDR3 region is CASSQELTAGANVLTF. In DNA, the CDR3 is TGTGCCAGCAGCCAAGAATTGACAGCCGGGGCCAACGTCCTGACTTTC.